Below are 16 T cell receptor beta chains sequenced from a single sample in a study of cytomegalovirus exposure and HLA in healthy donors. Primers: 60 Vbeta forward and 13 Jbeta reverse. Profiled with immunoSEQ multiplex PCR; TCRdb holds only in-frame clones, not every one. The sample holds 180,000 or so clones, about three quarters seen once. The specimen was PBMCs. These receptor sequences come from a man aged 50-59 years in good health and CMV-seropositive.

This clone showed up just once. This chain uses TRBV18 with TRBJ1-3; possible D gene TRBD1, 6 bases. The V and J ends lost 6 bases and 5 bases respectively, with 14 bases between them. CDR3 size: 14 residues. Germline V gene lookup returns CDR1 KGHSH and CDR2 LQKENI. The CDR3 DNA sequence: TGTGCCAGCTCCTTCGGACAGAGGAGAAACACCATATATTTT. Translated: CASSFGQRRNTIYF.

The rearrangement uses TRBV10-1 and TRBJ2-2; D is possibly TRBD1 (5 bases). Germline V gene lookup returns CDR1 WNHNN and CDR2 SYGVQD (reference sequence). Trimming left V 7 bases short and J 6 bases short, with 12 bases between. The CDR3 loop spans 13 amino acids. The CDR3 bases are TGCGCCAGCACCCGGACAAACCCCGGGGAGCTGTTTTTT. Translating it yields CASTRTNPGELFF.

The chain uses TRBV11-2 and TRBJ1-3, with a tentative D call TRBD1 (6 bases). This CDR3 is 14 amino acids long. CDR1 is SGHAT, CDR2 FQNNGV, per germline. Trimming cost V 8 bases and J 2 bases, with 13 bases left between them. The CDR3 bases are TGTGCCAGCTCTTCTCCAGGGGCTGGAAACACCATATATTTT. Translated, it gives CASSSPGAGNTIYF.

This chain connects TRBV5-5 to TRBJ1-5; no definite D call. The V gene lost 0 bases and the J gene lost 3 bases, with 7 bases spanning the gap. This CDR3 has 14 amino acids. The germline gives CDR1 SGHKS, CDR2 YYEKEE (reference sequence). The chain's CDR3 is CASSLAGTNQPQHF. The CDR3 region has the DNA TGTGCCAGCAGCTTGGCAGGCACCAATCAGCCCCAGCATTTT.

The V gene is TRBV28, the J gene TRBJ1-6, with 10 nucleotides matching TRBD1. The germline V gene has CDR1 MDHEN and CDR2 SYDVKM. The CDR3 has 16 amino acids. Trimming took 8 bases from V and 10 from J; bases not matched to a gene: 14. The CDR3 here is CASSKDRDRGRSPLHF. The CDR3 region has the DNA TGTGCCAGCTCGAAAGACCGGGACAGGGGACGATCACCCCTCCACTTT.

The chain couples TRBV5-5 to TRBJ2-5; D call uncertain. The V gene's germline CDR1 is SGHKS and CDR2 YYEKEE (reference sequence). Trimming left V 3 bases short and J 1 base short, with 19 bases between. The CDR3 spans 17 residues. Here the CDR3 DNA reads TGTGCCAGCAGCTCACTTGTGAGAGGCACGCTCCAAGAGACCCAGTACTTC. Its translation is CASSSLVRGTLQETQYF.

CDR3 region: CASSPQGGHNSPLHF. The CDR3 DNA follows: TGTGCCAGCTCACCACAGGGAGGACATAATTCACCCCTCCACTTT. The chain joins TRBV18 to TRBJ1-6; no firm D call. This CDR3 has 15 residues. V was clipped by 1 base and J by 5 bases, with 9 bases between them. Germline lookup yields CDR1 KGHSH and CDR2 LQKENI.

The chain employs TRBV7-9 and TRBJ2-6; D ambiguous. Between the trimmed V and J ends, which lost 4 bases and 0 bases, there was a span of 16 bases. Germline CDR1 reads SEHNR; CDR2 reads FQNEAQ (reference sequence). The CDR3 is 18 amino acids. Here the CDR3 reads CASSSPPTHGSGANVLTF. In DNA form, the CDR3 reads TGTGCCAGCAGCTCGCCTCCGACTCACGGCTCTGGGGCCAACGTCCTGACTTTC.

The rearrangement links TRBV28 to TRBJ2-7; 7 bases are shared with TRBD1. The CDR3 spans 17 residues. The germline V gene encodes CDR1 MDHEN and CDR2 SYDVKM. V shed 6 bases and J 2 bases; nucleotides not matched to a gene: 16. The CDR3 DNA sequence: TGTGCCAGCAGCCCGGGACAGCGCCGGCAAAATACCTACGAGCAGTACTTC. This encodes CASSPGQRRQNTYEQYF.

The CDR3 bases are TGTGCCAGCAGCTTATCCGGGACAGGGGATGGAGCCGGGGAGCTGTTTTTT. Protein sequence: CASSLSGTGDGAGELFF. V usage is TRBV13 and J usage is TRBJ2-2; 10 bases map to TRBD1. CDR3 size: 17 residues. Germline CDR1 PRHDT, CDR2 FYEKMQ (reference sequence). V was pared by 2 bases and J by 6 bases, with 9 bases of the junction left unmatched.

The chain uses TRBV11-2 and TRBJ1-2, with a possible D match to TRBD1 (6 bases). Trimming took 5 bases from V and 3 from J, leaving 13 bases between them. There are 14 residues in the CDR3. CDR1 is SGHAT, CDR2 FQNNGV, per germline. CDR3: CASSQREGDYGYTF. In DNA form, the CDR3 reads TGTGCCAGCAGCCAGAGGGAGGGGGACTATGGCTACACCTTC.

The chain joins TRBV6-1 to TRBJ1-5; 7 bases are a match to TRBD1. This CDR3 has 13 amino acids. J was trimmed by 4 bases and V by 8 bases; bases with no gene match: 5. The germline V gene has CDR1 MNHNS and CDR2 SASEGT. The CDR3 DNA reads as TGTGCCAGCGGGGGGACAGAAAATCAGCCCCAGCATTTT. Protein sequence: CASGGTENQPQHF.

The genes are TRBV15 and TRBJ1-1; the D gene is possibly TRBD1 (6 bases). Germline lookup yields CDR1 LNHNV and CDR2 YYDKDF (reference sequence). Trimming removed 0 bases from V and 11 bases from J, with 13 bases in between. This CDR3 has 13 residues. CDR3 residues: CATSRDRQGSAFF. The CDR3 coding sequence is TGTGCCACCAGCAGAGATAGGCAGGGGAGCGCTTTCTTT.

The V and J genes are TRBV28 and TRBJ1-6, with D hard to call. The CDR3 contains 14 residues. V was cut by 3 bases and J by 5 bases, with 8 bases left in between. CDR1 MDHEN and CDR2 SYDVKM come from the germline V gene. CDR3 DNA: TGTGCCAGCAGTTTCGGGAGGGATAATTCACCCCTCCACTTT. Its translation is CASSFGRDNSPLHF.

The gene calls are TRBV4-3 and TRBJ1-4; no reliable D call. The CDR3 runs 15 residues. In germline, CDR1 is LGHNA, CDR2 YSLEER. Deletions cut 0 bases from V and 5 bases from J, with 10 bases between. In nucleotides, the CDR3 is TGCGCCAGCAGCCAAGATGTCGCGGAGAATGAAAAACTGTTTTTT. Amino acid sequence: CASSQDVAENEKLFF.

This clone turned up a few times. The chain is built from TRBV18 and TRBJ1-1; 10 positions match TRBD1. The CDR3 is 16 amino acids. Germline V gene data show CDR1 as KGHSH and CDR2 as LQKENI. With 2 bases clipped from V and 0 bases from J, the junction kept 3 bases outside the gene matches. The CDR3 DNA reads TGTGCCAGCTCACCAGGGACAGGGGACATGAACACTGAAGCTTTCTTT. This codes for CASSPGTGDMNTEAFF.